This T cell receptor beta chain comes out of a study of T cells in Graves' hyperthyroidism and ophthalmopathy. Study-level information: Peripheral blood was obtained at initial diagnosis, preceding any treatment.

The study left out patients who had uncontrolled infection, other autoimmune disease, pregnancy or lactation. Thyroid ultrasound, orbital computed tomography, clinical symptoms, and serum thyroxine and TRAb underpinned diagnoses. The V gene's germline CDR1 is SGHVT and CDR2 SQSDAQ. V shed 8 bases, J shed 5 bases, and the junction held 6 bases outside the gene matches. The CDR3 is 13 residues long. RNA transcripts were the template for amplifying TCR beta CDR3 regions. The HTBI primer set was used in a first-round RT-PCR of the TCR CDR3. From the multiplex PCR reads, TCRdb called clonotypes with MiXCR, one entry per CDR3 protein. Seen here are hundreds of thousands of distinct CDR3 sequences, about 14% observed once, and the top ten hold about a tenth.

Sequenced input: blood. The rearrangement uses TRBV7-4 and TRBJ2-1; 7 bases map to TRBD2. The TCR was taken from a woman aged 18-35 years with Graves' hyperthyroidism. This CDR3 is CASPGLADNEQFF. CDR3 DNA: TGTGCCAGCCCTGGGCTAGCGGACAATGAGCAGTTCTTC.